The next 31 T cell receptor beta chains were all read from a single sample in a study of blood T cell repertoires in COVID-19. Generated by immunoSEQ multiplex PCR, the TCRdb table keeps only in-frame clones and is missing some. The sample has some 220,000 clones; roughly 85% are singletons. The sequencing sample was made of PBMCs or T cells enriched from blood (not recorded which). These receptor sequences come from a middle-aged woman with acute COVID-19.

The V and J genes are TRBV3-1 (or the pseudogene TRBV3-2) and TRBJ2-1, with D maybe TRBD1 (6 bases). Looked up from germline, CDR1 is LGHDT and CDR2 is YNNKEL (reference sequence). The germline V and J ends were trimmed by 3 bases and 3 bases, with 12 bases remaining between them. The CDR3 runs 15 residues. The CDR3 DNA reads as TGTGCCAGCAGCCAGCAGAGGGGGATCTACAATGAGCAGTTCTTC. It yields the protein CASSQQRGIYNEQFF.

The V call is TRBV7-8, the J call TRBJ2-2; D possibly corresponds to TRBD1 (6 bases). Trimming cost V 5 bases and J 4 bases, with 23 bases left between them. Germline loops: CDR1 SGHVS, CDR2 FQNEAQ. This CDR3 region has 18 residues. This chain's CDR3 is CASSRQTGPRVGTGELFF. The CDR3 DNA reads TGTGCCAGCAGCCGTCAGACAGGACCCCGAGTGGGCACCGGGGAGCTGTTTTTT.

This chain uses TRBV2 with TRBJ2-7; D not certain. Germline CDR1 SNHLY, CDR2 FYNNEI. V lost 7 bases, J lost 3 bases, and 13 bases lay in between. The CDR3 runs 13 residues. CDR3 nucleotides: TGTGCCAGCACAATCGCCGTCTACTACGAGCAGTACTTC. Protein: CASTIAVYYEQYF.

The CDR3 bases are TGTGCCAGCAGCCAAACGGGACAGGGTAATGAAAAACTGTTTTTT. Its translation: CASSQTGQGNEKLFF. The rearrangement joins TRBV7-6 to TRBJ1-4; 9 nucleotides align to TRBD1. The V gene end was trimmed by 5 bases and the J gene end by 4 bases; junction bases not matched to a gene: 5. CDR3 length: 15 amino acids. Germline CDR1 SGHVS, CDR2 FNYEAQ.

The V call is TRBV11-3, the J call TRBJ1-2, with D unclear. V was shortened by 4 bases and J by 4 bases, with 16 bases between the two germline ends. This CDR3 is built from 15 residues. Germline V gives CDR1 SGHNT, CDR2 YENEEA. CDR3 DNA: TGTGCCAGCAGCTGGGAGACCCCGAGCACCTATGGCTACACCTTC. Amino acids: CASSWETPSTYGYTF.

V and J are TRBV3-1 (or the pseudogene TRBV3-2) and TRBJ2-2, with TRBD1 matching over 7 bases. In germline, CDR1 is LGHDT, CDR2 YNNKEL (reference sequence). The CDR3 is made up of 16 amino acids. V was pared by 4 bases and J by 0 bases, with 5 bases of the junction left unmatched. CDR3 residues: CASSLTTGSNTGELFF. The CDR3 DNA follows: TGTGCCAGCAGCCTAACGACAGGGTCGAACACCGGGGAGCTGTTTTTT.

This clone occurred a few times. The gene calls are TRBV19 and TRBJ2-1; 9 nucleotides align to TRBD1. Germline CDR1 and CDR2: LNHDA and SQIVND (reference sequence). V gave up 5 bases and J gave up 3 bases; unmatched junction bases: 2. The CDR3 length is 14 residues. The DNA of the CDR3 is TGTGCCAGTAGTGGGGGACAGGGCTACAATGAGCAGTTCTTC. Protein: CASSGGQGYNEQFF.

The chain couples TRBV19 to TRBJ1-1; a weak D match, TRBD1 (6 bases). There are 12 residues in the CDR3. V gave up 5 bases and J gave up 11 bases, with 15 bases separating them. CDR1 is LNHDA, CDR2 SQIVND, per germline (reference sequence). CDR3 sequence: CASSVRQGNAFF. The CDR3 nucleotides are TGTGCCAGTAGTGTCCGTCAGGGGAATGCTTTCTTT.

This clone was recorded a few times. The CDR3 DNA reads TGTGCCAGCAGTCCCCAGGGGTACTATGGCTACACCTTC. Protein sequence: CASSPQGYYGYTF. The chain couples TRBV12-3 or TRBV12-4 to TRBJ1-2; D is perhaps TRBD1 (6 bases). Trimming stripped 5 bases from V and 3 bases from J, with 10 bases between. This CDR3 comprises 13 residues.

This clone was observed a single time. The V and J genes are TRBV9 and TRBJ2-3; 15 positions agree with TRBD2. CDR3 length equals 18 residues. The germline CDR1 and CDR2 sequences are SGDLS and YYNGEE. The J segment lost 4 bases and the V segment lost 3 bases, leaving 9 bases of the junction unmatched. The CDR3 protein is CASSAGLAGGPGSDTQYF. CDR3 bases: TGTGCCAGCAGCGCCGGACTAGCGGGGGGGCCAGGGTCAGATACGCAGTATTTT.

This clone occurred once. The CDR3 DNA reads TGCGCCAGCAGCCAAGGGCTGGCACAGATAACCGGGGAGCTGTTTTTT. This translates into CASSQGLAQITGELFF. The chain employs TRBV4-1 and TRBJ2-2; D remains unclear. CDR1 MGHRA and CDR2 YSYEKL come from the germline V gene. The CDR3 covers 16 residues. V lost 1 base, J lost 5 bases, and 14 bases lay in between.

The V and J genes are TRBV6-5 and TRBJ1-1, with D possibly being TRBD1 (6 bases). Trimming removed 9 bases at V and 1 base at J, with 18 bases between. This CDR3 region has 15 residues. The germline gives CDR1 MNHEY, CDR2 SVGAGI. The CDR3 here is CASVPQQGRNTEAFF. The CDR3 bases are TGTGCCAGTGTACCCCAACAGGGACGGAACACTGAAGCTTTCTTT.

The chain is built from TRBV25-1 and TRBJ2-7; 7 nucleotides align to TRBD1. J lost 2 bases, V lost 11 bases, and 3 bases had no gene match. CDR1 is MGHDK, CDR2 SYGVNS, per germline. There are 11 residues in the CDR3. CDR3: CACTGAYEQYF. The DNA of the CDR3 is TGTGCCTGCACAGGGGCCTACGAGCAGTACTTC.

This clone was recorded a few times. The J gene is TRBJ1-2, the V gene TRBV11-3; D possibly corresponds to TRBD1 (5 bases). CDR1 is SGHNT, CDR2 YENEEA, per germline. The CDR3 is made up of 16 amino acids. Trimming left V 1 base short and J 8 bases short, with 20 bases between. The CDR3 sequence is CASSLALGRRGLGYTF. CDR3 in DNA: TGTGCCAGCAGCTTAGCGCTCGGCAGGAGGGGTCTAGGCTACACCTTC.

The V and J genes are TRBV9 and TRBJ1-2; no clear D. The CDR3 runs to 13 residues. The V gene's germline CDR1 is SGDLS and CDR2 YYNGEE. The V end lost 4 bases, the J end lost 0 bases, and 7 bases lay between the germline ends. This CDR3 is CASSPRSNYGYTF. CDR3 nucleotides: TGTGCCAGCAGCCCCCGTTCTAACTATGGCTACACCTTC.

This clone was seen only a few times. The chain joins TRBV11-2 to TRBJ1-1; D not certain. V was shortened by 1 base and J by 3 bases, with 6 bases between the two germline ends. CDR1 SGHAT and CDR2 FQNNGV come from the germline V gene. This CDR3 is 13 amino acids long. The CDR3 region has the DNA TGTGCCAGCAGCTTAGCACTGTACACTGAAGCTTTCTTT. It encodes CASSLALYTEAFF.

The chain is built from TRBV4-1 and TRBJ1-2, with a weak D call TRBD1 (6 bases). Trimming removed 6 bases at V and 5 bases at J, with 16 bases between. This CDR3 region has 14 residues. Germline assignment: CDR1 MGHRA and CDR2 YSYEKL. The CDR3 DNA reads TGCGCCAGCAGTCCCCTCGGGGGGCTGTATGGCTACACCTTC. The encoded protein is CASSPLGGLYGYTF.

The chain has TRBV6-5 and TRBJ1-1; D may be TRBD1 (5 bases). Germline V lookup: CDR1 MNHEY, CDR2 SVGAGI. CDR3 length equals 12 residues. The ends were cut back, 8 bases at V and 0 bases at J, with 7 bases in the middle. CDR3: CASVRVNTEAFF. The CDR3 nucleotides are TGTGCCAGCGTCAGGGTGAACACTGAAGCTTTCTTT.

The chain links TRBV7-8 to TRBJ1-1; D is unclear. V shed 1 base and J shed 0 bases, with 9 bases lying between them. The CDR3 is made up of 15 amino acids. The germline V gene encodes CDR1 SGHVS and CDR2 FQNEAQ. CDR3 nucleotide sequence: TGTGCCAGCAGCTTAGGCACGGGGATGAACACTGAAGCTTTCTTT. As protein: CASSLGTGMNTEAFF. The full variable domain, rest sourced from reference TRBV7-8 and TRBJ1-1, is GAGVSQSPRYKVAKRGQDVALRCDPISGHVSLFWYQQALGQGPEFLTYFQNEAQLDKSGLPSDRFFAERPEGSVSTLKIQRTQQEDSAVYLCASSLGTGMNTEAFFGQGTRLTVV.

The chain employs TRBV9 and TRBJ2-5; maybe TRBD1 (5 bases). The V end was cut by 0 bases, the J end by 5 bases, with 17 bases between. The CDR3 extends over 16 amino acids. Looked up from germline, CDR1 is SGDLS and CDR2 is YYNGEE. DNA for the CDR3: TGTGCCAGCAGCGTAGGACCAGGACATACCGAGGAGACCCAGTACTTC. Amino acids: CASSVGPGHTEETQYF.

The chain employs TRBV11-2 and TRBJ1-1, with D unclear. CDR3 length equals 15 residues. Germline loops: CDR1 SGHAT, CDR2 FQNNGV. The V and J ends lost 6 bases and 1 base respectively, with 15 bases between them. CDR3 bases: TGTGCCAGCAGTCACCTGTTTGAGGGGAACACTGAAGCTTTCTTT. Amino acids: CASSHLFEGNTEAFF.

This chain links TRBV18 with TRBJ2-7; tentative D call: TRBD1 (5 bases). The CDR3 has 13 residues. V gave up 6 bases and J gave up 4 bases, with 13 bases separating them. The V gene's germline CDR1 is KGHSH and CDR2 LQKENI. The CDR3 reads CASSLRQYYEQYV. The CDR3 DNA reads TGTGCCAGCTCCCTTCGACAGTATTACGAGCAGTACGTC.

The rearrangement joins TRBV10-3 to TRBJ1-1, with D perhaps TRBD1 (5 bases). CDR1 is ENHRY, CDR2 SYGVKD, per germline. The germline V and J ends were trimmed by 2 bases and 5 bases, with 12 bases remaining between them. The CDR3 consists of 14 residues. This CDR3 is CAISEGAGGTEAFF. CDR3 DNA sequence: TGTGCCATCAGTGAGGGGGCTGGGGGGACTGAAGCTTTCTTT.

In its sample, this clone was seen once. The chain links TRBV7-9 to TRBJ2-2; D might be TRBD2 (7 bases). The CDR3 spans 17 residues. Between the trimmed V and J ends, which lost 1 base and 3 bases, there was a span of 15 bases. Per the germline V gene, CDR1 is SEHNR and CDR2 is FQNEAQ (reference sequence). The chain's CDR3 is CASSLVIGGRDTGELFF. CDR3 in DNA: TGTGCCAGCAGCTTAGTTATCGGGGGGCGAGACACCGGGGAGCTGTTTTTT.

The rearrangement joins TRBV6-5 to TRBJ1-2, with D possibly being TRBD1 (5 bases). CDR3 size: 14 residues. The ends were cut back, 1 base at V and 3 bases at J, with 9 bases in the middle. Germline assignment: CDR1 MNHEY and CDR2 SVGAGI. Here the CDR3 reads CASSYWGEDYGYTF. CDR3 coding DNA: TGTGCCAGCAGTTACTGGGGCGAAGACTATGGCTACACCTTC.

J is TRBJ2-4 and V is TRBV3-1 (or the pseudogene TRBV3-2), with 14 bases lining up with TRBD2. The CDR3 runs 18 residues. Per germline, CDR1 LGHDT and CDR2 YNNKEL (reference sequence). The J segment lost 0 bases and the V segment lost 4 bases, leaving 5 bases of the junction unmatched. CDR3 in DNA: TGTGCCAGCAGCCTCCGACTAGCGGGGGGGGGAGCCAAAAACATTCAGTACTTC. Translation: CASSLRLAGGGAKNIQYF.

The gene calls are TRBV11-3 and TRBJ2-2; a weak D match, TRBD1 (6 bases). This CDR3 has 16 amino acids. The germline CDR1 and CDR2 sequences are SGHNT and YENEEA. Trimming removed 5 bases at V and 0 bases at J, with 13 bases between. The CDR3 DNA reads TGTGCCAGCAGCATACTGACAGGTCCGAACACCGGGGAGCTGTTTTTT. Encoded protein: CASSILTGPNTGELFF.

CDR3 amino acids: CASSLVQGVRDNEQFF. The CDR3 DNA reads as TGTGCCAGCAGCTTAGTCCAGGGGGTCAGGGACAATGAGCAGTTCTTC. The chain is built from TRBV7-8 and TRBJ2-1; 7 bases line up with TRBD1. Trimming at V came to 1 base and at J to 5 bases, leaving 8 bases not matched to a gene. CDR3 length: 16 residues. Germline CDR1 reads SGHVS; CDR2 reads FQNEAQ.

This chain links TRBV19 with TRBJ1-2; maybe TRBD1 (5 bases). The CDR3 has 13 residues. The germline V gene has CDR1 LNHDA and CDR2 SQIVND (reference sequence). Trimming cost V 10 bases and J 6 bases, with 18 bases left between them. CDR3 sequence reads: CATTAAGGDGYTF. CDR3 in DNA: TGTGCCACTACCGCCGCGGGGGGAGATGGCTACACCTTC.

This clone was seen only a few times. This CDR3 reads CASSLGASGYYNEQFF. Written as DNA, the CDR3 is TGTGCCAGCAGCTTGGGGGCTAGCGGGTATTACAATGAGCAGTTCTTC. This sequence joins TRBV5-4 and TRBJ2-1, with 8 positions matching TRBD2. Germline assignment: CDR1 SGHNT and CDR2 YYREEE (reference sequence). Germline trimming cut 0 bases from V and 4 bases from J; bases unmatched to any gene: 6. The CDR3 sequence is 16 residues long. Variable domain in full (rest from reference TRBV5-4 and TRBJ2-1): ETGVTQSPTHLIKTRGQQVTLRCSSQSGHNTVSWYQQALGQGPQFIFQYYREEENGRGNFPPRFSGLQFPNYSSELNVNALELDDSALYLCASSLGASGYYNEQFFGPGTRLTVL.

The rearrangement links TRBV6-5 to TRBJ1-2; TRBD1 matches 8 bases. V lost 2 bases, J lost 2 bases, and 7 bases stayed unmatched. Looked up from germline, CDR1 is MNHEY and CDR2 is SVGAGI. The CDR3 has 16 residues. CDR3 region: CASSYGPDRVNYGYTF. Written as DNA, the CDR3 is TGTGCCAGCAGTTACGGTCCGGACAGGGTGAACTATGGCTACACCTTC.